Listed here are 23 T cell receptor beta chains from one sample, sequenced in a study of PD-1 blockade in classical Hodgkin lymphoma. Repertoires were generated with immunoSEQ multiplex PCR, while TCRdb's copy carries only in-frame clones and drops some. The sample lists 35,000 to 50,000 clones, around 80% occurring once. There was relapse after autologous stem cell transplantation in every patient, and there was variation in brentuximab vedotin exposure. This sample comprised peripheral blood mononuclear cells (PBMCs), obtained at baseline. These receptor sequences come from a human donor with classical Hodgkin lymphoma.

The CDR3 sequence: CASSSPGGLIEKLFF. CDR3 nucleotides: TGTGCCAGCAGTTCGCCAGGGGGATTAATTGAAAAACTGTTTTTT. The V and J genes are TRBV28 and TRBJ1-4, with TRBD1 identical over 7 bases. This CDR3 has 15 residues. Trimming took 4 bases from V and 7 from J; bases not matched to a gene: 9. CDR1 MDHEN and CDR2 SYDVKM come from the germline V gene.

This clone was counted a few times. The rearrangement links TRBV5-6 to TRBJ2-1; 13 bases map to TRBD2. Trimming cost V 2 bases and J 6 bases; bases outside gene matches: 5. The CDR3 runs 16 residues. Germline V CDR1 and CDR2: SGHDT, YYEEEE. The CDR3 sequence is CASSLLAGGPFNEQFF. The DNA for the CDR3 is TGTGCCAGCAGCTTACTAGCGGGAGGGCCGTTCAATGAGCAGTTCTTC.

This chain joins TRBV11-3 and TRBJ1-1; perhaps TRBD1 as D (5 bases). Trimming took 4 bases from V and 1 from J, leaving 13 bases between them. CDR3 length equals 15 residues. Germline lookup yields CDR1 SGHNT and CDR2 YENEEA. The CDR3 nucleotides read TGTGCCAGCAGCTATGAGGGACGGACGAACACTGAAGCTTTCTTT. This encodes CASSYEGRTNTEAFF.

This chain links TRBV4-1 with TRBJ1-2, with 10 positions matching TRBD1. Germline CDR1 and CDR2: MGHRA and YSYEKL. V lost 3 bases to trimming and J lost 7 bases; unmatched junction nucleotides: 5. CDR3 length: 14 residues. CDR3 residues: CASSQRDRGLGYTF. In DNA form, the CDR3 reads TGCGCCAGCAGCCAGAGGGACAGGGGACTTGGCTACACCTTC.

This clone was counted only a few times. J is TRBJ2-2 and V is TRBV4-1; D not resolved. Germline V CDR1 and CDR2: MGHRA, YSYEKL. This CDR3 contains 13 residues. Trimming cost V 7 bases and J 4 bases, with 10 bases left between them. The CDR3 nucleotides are TGCGCCAGCAAGGACGACCTCACCGGGGAGCTGTTTTTT. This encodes CASKDDLTGELFF.

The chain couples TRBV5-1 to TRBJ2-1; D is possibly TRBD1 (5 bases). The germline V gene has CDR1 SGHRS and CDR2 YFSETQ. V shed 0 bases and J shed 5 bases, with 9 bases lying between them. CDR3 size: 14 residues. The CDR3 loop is CASSLEGLDNEQFF. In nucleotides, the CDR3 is TGCGCCAGCAGCTTGGAGGGGCTGGACAATGAGCAGTTCTTC.

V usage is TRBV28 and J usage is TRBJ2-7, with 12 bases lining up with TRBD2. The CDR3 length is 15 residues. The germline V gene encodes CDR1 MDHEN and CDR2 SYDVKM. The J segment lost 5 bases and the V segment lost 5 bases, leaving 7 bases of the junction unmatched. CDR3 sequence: CASSQTSGSLNEQYF. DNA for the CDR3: TGTGCCAGCAGTCAGACTAGCGGGAGCCTAAACGAGCAGTACTTC. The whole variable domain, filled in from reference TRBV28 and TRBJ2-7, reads DVKVTQSSRYLVKRTGEKVFLECVQDMDHENMFWYRQDPGLGLRLIYFSYDVKMKEKGDIPEGYSVSREKKERFSLILESASTNQTSMYLCASSQTSGSLNEQYFGPGTRLTVT.

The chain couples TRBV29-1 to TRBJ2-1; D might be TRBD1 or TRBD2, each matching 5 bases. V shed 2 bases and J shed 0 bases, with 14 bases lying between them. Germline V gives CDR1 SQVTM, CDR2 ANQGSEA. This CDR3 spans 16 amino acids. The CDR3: CSVESGTADSYNEQFF. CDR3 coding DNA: TGCAGCGTTGAATCAGGGACCGCCGACTCCTACAATGAGCAGTTCTTC.

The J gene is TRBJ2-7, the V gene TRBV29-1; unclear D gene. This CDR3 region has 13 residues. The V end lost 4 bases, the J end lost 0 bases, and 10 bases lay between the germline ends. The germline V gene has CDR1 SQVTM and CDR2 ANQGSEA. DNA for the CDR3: TGCAGCGTTGTGCCTAGAAGCTCCTACGAGCAGTACTTC. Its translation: CSVVPRSSYEQYF.

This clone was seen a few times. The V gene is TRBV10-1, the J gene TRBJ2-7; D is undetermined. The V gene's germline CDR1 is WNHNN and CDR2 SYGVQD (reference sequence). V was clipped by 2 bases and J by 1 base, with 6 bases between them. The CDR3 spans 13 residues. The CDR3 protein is CASSEAPSYEQYF. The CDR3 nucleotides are TGCGCCAGCAGTGAGGCACCGTCCTACGAGCAGTACTTC.

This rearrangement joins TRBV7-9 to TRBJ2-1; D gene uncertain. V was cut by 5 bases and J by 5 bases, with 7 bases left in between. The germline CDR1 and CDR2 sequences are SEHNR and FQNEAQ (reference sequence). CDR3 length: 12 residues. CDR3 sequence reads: CASSQTDNEQFF. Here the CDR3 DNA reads TGTGCCAGCAGCCAGACGGACAATGAGCAGTTCTTC.

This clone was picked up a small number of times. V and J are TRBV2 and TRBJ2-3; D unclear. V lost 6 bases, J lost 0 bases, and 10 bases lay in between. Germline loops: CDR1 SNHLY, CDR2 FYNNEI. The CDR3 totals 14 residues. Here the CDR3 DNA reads TGTGCCAGCAGGCCGGCTCATAGCACAGATACGCAGTATTTT. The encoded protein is CASRPAHSTDTQYF.

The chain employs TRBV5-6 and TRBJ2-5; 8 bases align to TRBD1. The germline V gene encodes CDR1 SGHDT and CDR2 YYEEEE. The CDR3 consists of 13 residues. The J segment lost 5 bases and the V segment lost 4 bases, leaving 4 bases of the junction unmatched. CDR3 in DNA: TGTGCCAGCAGCCAGGGGGCGGGGGAGACCCAGTACTTC. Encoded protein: CASSQGAGETQYF.

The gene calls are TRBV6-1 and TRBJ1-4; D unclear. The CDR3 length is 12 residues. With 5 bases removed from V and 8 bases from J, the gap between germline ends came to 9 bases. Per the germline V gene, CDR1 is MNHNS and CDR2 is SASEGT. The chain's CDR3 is CASSLRGEKLFF. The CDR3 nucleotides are TGTGCCAGCAGTCTAAGAGGAGAAAAACTGTTTTTT.

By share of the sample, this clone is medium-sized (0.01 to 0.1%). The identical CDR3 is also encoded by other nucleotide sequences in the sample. CDR3 DNA sequence: TGTGCCAGCAGTAGGGATCCCACCGGGGAGCTGTTTTTT. Encoded protein: CASSRDPTGELFF. The chain recombines TRBV2 with TRBJ2-2, with D hard to call. This CDR3 region has 13 residues. V shed 5 bases and J shed 4 bases, with 8 bases lying between them. The germline CDR1 and CDR2 sequences are SNHLY and FYNNEI.

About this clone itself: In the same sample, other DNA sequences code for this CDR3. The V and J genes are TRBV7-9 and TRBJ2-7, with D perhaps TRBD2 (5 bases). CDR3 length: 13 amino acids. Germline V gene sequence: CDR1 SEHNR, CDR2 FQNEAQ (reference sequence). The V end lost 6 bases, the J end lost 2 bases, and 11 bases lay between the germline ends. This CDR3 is CASSFGLTYEQYF. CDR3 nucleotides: TGTGCCAGCAGTTTTGGACTGACCTACGAGCAGTACTTC. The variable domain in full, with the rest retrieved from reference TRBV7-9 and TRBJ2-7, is DTGVSQNPRHKITKRGQNVTFRCDPISEHNRLYWYRQTLGQGPEFLTYFQNEAQLEKSRLLSDRFSAERPKGSFSTLEIQRTEQGDSAMYLCASSFGLTYEQYFGPGTRLTVT.

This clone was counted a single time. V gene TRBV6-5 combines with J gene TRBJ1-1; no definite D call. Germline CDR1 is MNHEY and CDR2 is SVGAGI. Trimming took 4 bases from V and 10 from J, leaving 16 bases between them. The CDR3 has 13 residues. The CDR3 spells CASSWPLGSAAFF. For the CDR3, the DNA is TGTGCCAGCAGTTGGCCTTTGGGGTCGGCAGCTTTCTTT.

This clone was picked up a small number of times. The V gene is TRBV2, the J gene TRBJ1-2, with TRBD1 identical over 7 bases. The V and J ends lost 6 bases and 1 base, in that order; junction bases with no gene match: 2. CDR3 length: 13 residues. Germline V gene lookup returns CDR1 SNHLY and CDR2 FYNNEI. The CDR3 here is CASRGQLNYGYTF. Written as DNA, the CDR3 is TGTGCCAGCAGGGGACAGCTTAACTATGGCTACACCTTC.

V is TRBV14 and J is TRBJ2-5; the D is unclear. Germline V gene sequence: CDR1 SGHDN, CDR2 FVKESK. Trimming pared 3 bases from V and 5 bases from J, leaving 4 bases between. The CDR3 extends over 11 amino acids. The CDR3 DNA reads TGTGCCAGCAGCCATTCGGAGACCCAGTACTTC. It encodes CASSHSETQYF.

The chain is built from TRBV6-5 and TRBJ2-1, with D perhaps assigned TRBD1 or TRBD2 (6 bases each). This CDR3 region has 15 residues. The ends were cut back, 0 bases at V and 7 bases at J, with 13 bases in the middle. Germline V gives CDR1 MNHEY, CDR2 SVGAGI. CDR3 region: CASSYSPGGGNEQFF. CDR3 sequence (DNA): TGTGCCAGCAGTTACTCGCCAGGAGGGGGAAATGAGCAGTTCTTC.

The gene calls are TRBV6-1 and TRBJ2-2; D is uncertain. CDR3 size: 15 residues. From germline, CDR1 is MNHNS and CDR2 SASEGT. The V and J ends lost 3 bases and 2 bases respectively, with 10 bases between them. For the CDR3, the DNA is TGTGCCAGCAGTGAGGGCCTCGCCAACACCGGGGAGCTGTTTTTT. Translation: CASSEGLANTGELFF.

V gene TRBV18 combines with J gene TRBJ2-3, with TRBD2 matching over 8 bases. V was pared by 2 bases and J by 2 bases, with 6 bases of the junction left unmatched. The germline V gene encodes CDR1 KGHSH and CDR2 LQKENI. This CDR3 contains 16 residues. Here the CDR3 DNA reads TGTGCCAGCTCACCAACGGGAGGGCCTGACACAGATACGCAGTATTTT. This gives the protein CASSPTGGPDTDTQYF.

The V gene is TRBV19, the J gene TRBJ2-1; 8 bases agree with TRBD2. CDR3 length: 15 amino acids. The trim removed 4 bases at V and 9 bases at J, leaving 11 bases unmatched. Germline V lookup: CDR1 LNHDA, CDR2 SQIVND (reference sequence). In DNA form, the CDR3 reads TGTGCCAGTAGTACGTCCGGGACTAGGCTTAGTGAGCAGTTCTTC. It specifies CASSTSGTRLSEQFF.